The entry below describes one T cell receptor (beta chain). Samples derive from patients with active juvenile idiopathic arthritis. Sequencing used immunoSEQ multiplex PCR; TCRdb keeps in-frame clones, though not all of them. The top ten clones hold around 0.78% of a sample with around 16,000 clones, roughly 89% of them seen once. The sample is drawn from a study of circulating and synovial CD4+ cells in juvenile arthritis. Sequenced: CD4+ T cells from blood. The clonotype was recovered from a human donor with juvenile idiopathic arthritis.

The CDR3 DNA sequence: TGTGCCAGCAACGGAGCTAGCGGGGGGGCCACAGATACGCAGTATTTT. Translating gives CASNGASGGATDTQYF. V is TRBV5-6 and J is TRBJ2-3, with TRBD2 matching over 12 bases. Trimming took 6 bases from V and 2 from J; bases not matched to a gene: 7. Germline lookup yields CDR1 SGHDT and CDR2 YYEEEE. CDR3 size: 16 residues. The complete variable domain, with remaining parts taken from reference TRBV5-6 and TRBJ2-3, reads DAGVTQSPTHLIKTRGQQVTLRCSPKSGHDTVSWYQQALGQGPQFIFQYYEEEERQRGNFPDRFSGHQFPNYSSELNVNALLLGDSALYLCASNGASGGATDTQYFGPGTRLTVL.